The present entry profiles one TCR beta chain with its context. Antigen unknown. This sample was included in a study of cytomegalovirus exposure and HLA in healthy donors. PCR amplification relied on 60 Vbeta primers (plus 13 Jbeta primers). Clones were sequenced by immunoSEQ multiplex PCR, and TCRdb holds only the in-frame ones, with some missing. The table shows approximately 220,000 clones, with around 80% occurring only once. Trimming took 1 base from V and 8 from J; bases not matched to a gene: 14. Per the germline V gene, CDR1 is MNHNS and CDR2 is SASEGT. The CDR3 contains 17 residues. Findings of the study overall: Under in vitro conditions, three CMV-associated chains were confirmed as specific for CMV antigens.

The sequence was obtained from a man between 18 and 35 years old in good health and CMV-seronegative. Sequenced sample: PBMCs. V and J are TRBV6-1 and TRBJ2-1, with 7 nucleotides matching TRBD2. The CDR3 DNA sequence: TGTGCCAGCAGTGAAGATGGGGGTAGTGCGGGAGTGGATGAGCAGTTCTTC. This encodes CASSEDGGSAGVDEQFF.